Presented here are 22 T cell receptor beta chains from one specimen sequenced in a study of cytomegalovirus exposure and HLA in healthy donors. The primer mix had 60 Vbeta and 13 Jbeta primers. Only in-frame clones appear in the TCRdb table, and some are missing; sequencing was by immunoSEQ multiplex PCR. Among about 120,000 clones listed, 77% were seen once. The sample consisted of PBMCs. The source of these receptors is a man aged 18 to 30 in good health and CMV-seropositive.

The rearrangement links TRBV27 to TRBJ1-1; tentative D call: TRBD1 (6 bases). Germline V lookup: CDR1 MNHEY, CDR2 SMNVEV (reference sequence). Trimming stripped 2 bases from V and 4 bases from J, with 11 bases between. The CDR3 spans 14 residues. The DNA of the CDR3 is TGTGCCAGCAGTTTACAGGGGAAGGGCACTGAAGCTTTCTTT. It codes for CASSLQGKGTEAFF.

The chain joins TRBV6-5 to TRBJ1-2; the D is unclear. Germline values: CDR1 MNHEY, CDR2 SVGAGI. V shed 8 bases and J shed 9 bases, with 16 bases lying between them. The length of the CDR3 is 12 residues. CDR3 nucleotide sequence: TGTGCCAGCCAACATGAAGATATGAGCTACACCTTC. As protein: CASQHEDMSYTF.

This clone was seen once. Different DNA sequences within this sample yield the same CDR3. The chain joins TRBV7-9 to TRBJ1-1; D perhaps matches TRBD1 (5 bases). The length of the CDR3 is 12 residues. Trimming shortened V by 1 base and J by 7 bases, and 7 bases separated the two germline ends. Per germline, CDR1 SEHNR and CDR2 FQNEAQ (reference sequence). This CDR3 reads CASSLGGDEAFF. The CDR3 DNA follows: TGTGCCAGCAGCTTAGGGGGGGATGAAGCTTTCTTT.

The chain combines TRBV19 with TRBJ1-6, with D unresolved. The CDR3 contains 17 residues. Germline V gene data show CDR1 as LNHDA and CDR2 as SQIVND (reference sequence). The ends were cut back, 6 bases at V and 2 bases at J, with 17 bases in the middle. The CDR3 region has the DNA TGTGCCAGTAGAAGCCTGGGAGGGTCTACCTATAATTCACCCCTCCACTTT. It codes for CASRSLGGSTYNSPLHF.

This clone came up a few times. The chain couples TRBV27 to TRBJ2-1; TRBD2 aligns across 9 bases. CDR1 and CDR2 from the germline V gene are MNHEY and SMNVEV (reference sequence). The trim removed 3 bases at V and 1 base at J, leaving 7 bases unmatched. CDR3 length: 17 residues. The CDR3: CASSLISGSLSYNEQFF. The DNA of the CDR3 is TGTGCCAGCAGTTTGATTAGCGGGAGCCTTTCCTACAATGAGCAGTTCTTC.

This chain uses TRBV14 with TRBJ1-6; maybe TRBD1 (6 bases). Germline CDR1 reads SGHDN; CDR2 reads FVKESK. The V end was cut by 3 bases, the J end by 0 bases, with 15 bases between. The CDR3 covers 18 residues. This chain's CDR3 is CASSHGTFLSSYNSPLHF. CDR3 bases: TGTGCCAGCAGCCATGGGACATTCCTCAGCTCCTATAATTCACCCCTCCACTTT.

This clone has more than one count but fewer than ten. The rearrangement uses TRBV28 and TRBJ2-7; 7 bases are a match to TRBD1. Trimming at V came to 3 bases and at J to 7 bases, leaving 12 bases not matched to a gene. The CDR3 spans 15 residues. Germline values: CDR1 MDHEN, CDR2 SYDVKM. The CDR3 sequence is CASSFTQGDGREQYF. In DNA, the CDR3 is TGTGCCAGCAGTTTCACCCAGGGGGATGGAAGGGAGCAGTACTTC.

The V call is TRBV19, the J call TRBJ1-1, with TRBD1 matching over 11 bases. CDR1 LNHDA and CDR2 SQIVND come from the germline V gene (reference sequence). The CDR3 consists of 16 residues. The ends lost 3 bases at V and 5 bases at J; junction bases unmatched: 8. In DNA form, the CDR3 reads TGTGCCAGTAGTATTTACCCCGGGACAGGGGGTACTGAAGCTTTCTTT. It is translated as CASSIYPGTGGTEAFF.

This clone was detected a few times. V usage is TRBV6-5 and J usage is TRBJ1-1; D may be TRBD1 (5 bases). CDR1 and CDR2 from the germline V gene are MNHEY and SVGAGI. V lost 7 bases and J 1 base, leaving 10 bases between the germline ends. The length of the CDR3 is 13 residues. The CDR3 spells CASTVRENTEAFF. The CDR3 region has the DNA TGTGCCAGCACAGTCAGGGAGAACACTGAAGCTTTCTTT.

The V gene is TRBV19, the J gene TRBJ1-6, with a possible D match to TRBD1 (6 bases). This CDR3 spans 19 amino acids. V dropped 6 bases and J dropped 7 bases, with 28 bases sitting between them. The germline V gene has CDR1 LNHDA and CDR2 SQIVND (reference sequence). The chain's CDR3 is CASRNPPLMGAGGNSPLHF. CDR3 DNA sequence: TGTGCCAGTAGAAATCCGCCCCTGATGGGGGCCGGGGGGAATTCACCCCTCCACTTT.

The gene calls are TRBV5-8 and TRBJ1-5; D not resolved. Germline CDR1 is SGHTS and CDR2 is YDEGEE. Trimming took off 4 bases at V and 8 bases at J, with 13 bases between the two ends. This CDR3 comprises 13 residues. The CDR3 loop is CASSHGYAEPQHF. The CDR3 DNA reads as TGTGCCAGCAGCCATGGTTATGCGGAGCCCCAGCATTTT. Supplemented by reference TRBV5-8 and TRBJ1-5, the full variable domain reads EAGVTQSPTHLIKTRGQQATLRCSPISGHTSVYWYQQALGLGLQFLLWYDEGEERNRGNFPPRFSGRQFPNYSSELNVNALELEDSALYLCASSHGYAEPQHFGDGTRLSIL.

Only a few counts were recorded for this clone. J is TRBJ1-5 and V is TRBV28, with a tentative D call TRBD1 (6 bases). Trimming pared 4 bases from V and 2 bases from J, leaving 15 bases between. The germline V gene has CDR1 MDHEN and CDR2 SYDVKM. This CDR3 is 16 amino acids long. CDR3: CASSSFGTLGNQPQHF. CDR3 bases: TGTGCCAGCAGTTCCTTCGGGACATTGGGCAATCAGCCCCAGCATTTT.

This chain connects TRBV25-1 to TRBJ1-1; TRBD1 matches at 9 bases. The CDR3 runs to 15 residues. Germline V lookup: CDR1 MGHDK, CDR2 SYGVNS. V shed 1 base and J 5 bases; nucleotides not matched to a gene: 5. The chain's CDR3 is CASSEFGQGKTEAFF. CDR3 nucleotide sequence: TGTGCCAGCAGTGAATTCGGACAGGGGAAGACTGAAGCTTTCTTT.

The chain couples TRBV5-1 to TRBJ2-6; 10 nucleotides align to TRBD2. Trimming took 0 bases from V and 2 from J; bases not matched to a gene: 2. The CDR3 contains 17 residues. Germline CDR1 and CDR2: SGHRS and YFSETQ. Written as DNA, the CDR3 is TGCGCCAGCAGCTTGGGGCTAGCGGGAGCTGGGGCCAACGTCCTGACTTTC. Translation gives CASSLGLAGAGANVLTF.

The chain joins TRBV7-6 to TRBJ1-1; no reliable D call. CDR1 is SGHVS, CDR2 FNYEAQ, per germline. The germline V and J ends were trimmed by 8 bases and 2 bases, with 15 bases remaining between them. This CDR3 is 14 amino acids long. CDR3 sequence: CASQEGISNTEAFF. In nucleotides, the CDR3 is TGTGCCAGCCAGGAGGGCATCTCTAACACTGAAGCTTTCTTT.

This clone was detected only a few times. The rearrangement uses TRBV11-2 and TRBJ1-4, with 8 bases matching TRBD1. This CDR3 contains 17 residues. The junction had 10 bases not matched to a gene; V was cut back by 4 bases and J by 3 bases. The germline V gene has CDR1 SGHAT and CDR2 FQNNGV. The CDR3 bases are TGTGCCAGCAGCTCATTGGCCAGGGGGCCTGCTAATGAAAAACTGTTTTTT. Translation gives CASSSLARGPANEKLFF.

This rearrangement joins TRBV7-9 to TRBJ1-2; D unclear. Germline V CDR1 and CDR2: SEHNR, FQNEAQ (reference sequence). The CDR3 length is 12 residues. The V and J ends lost 2 bases and 6 bases respectively, with 7 bases between them. This CDR3 is CASSLSRDGYTF. The CDR3 DNA sequence: TGTGCCAGCAGCTTATCACGGGATGGCTACACCTTC.

This clone was seen just once. The chain has TRBV11-2 and TRBJ2-2; D possibly corresponds to TRBD1 (6 bases). The germline CDR1 and CDR2 sequences are SGHAT and FQNNGV. The CDR3 runs 14 residues. Trimming cost V 2 bases and J 5 bases, with 9 bases left between them. The chain's CDR3 is CASSLRTVTGELFF. CDR3 bases: TGTGCCAGCAGCTTAAGGACAGTTACCGGGGAGCTGTTTTTT.

The chain recombines TRBV7-2 with TRBJ2-5; 13 nucleotides agree with TRBD2. The CDR3 contains 14 residues. The V and J ends lost 6 bases and 10 bases, in that order; junction bases with no gene match: 8. The germline V gene has CDR1 SGHTA and CDR2 FQGNSA. Here the CDR3 DNA reads TGTGCCAGCAGGGGGACTAGCGGGATGATGGGCCAGTACTTC. Translating it yields CASRGTSGMMGQYF.

The V gene is TRBV28, the J gene TRBJ1-5, with TRBD1 matching over 9 bases. Losses at the gene ends were 5 bases for V and 2 bases for J; bases not matched to a gene: 4. The CDR3 contains 15 residues. Germline V gene data show CDR1 as MDHEN and CDR2 as SYDVKM. CDR3 loop: CASSLQGAGNQPQHF. DNA for the CDR3: TGTGCCAGCAGTCTACAGGGGGCCGGCAATCAGCCCCAGCATTTT.

In DNA form, the CDR3 reads TGCGCCAGCCACAGGGGTAATGGTGAGACCCAGTACTTC. Translating it yields CASHRGNGETQYF. V and J are TRBV5-1 and TRBJ2-5; TRBD1 matches 7 bases. Germline CDR1 and CDR2: SGHRS and YFSETQ. The CDR3 spans 13 residues. V lost 7 bases, J lost 5 bases, and 8 bases stayed unmatched. Full variable domain (rest looked up from reference TRBV5-1 and TRBJ2-5): KAGVTQTPRYLIKTRGQQVTLSCSPISGHRSVSWYQQTPGQGLQFLFEYFSETQRNKGNFPGRFSGRQFSNSRSEMNVSTLELGDSALYLCASHRGNGETQYFGPGTRLLVL.

V gene TRBV5-1 combines with J gene TRBJ2-3; D possibly corresponds to TRBD2 (7 bases). V was trimmed by 7 bases and J by 7 bases, leaving 22 bases between them. The CDR3 is made up of 15 amino acids. Germline V lookup: CDR1 SGHRS, CDR2 YFSETQ. In DNA form, the CDR3 reads TGCGCCAGCGGAAGGGGGGGTGCTACACAAAATACGCAGTATTTT. This gives the protein CASGRGGATQNTQYF.